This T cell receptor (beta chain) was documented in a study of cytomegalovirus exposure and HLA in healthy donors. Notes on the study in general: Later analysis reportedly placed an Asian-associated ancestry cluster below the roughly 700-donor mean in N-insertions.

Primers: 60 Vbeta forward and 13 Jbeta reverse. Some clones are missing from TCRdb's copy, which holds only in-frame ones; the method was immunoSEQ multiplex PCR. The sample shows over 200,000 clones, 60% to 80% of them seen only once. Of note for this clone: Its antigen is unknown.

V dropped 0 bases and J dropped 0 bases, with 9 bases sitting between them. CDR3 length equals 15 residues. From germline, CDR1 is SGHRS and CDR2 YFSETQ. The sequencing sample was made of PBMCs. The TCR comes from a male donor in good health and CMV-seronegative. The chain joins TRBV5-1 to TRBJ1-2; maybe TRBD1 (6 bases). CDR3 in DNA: TGCGCCAGCAGCTTGGGGACAGAAACTAACTATGGCTACACCTTC. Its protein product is CASSLGTETNYGYTF.